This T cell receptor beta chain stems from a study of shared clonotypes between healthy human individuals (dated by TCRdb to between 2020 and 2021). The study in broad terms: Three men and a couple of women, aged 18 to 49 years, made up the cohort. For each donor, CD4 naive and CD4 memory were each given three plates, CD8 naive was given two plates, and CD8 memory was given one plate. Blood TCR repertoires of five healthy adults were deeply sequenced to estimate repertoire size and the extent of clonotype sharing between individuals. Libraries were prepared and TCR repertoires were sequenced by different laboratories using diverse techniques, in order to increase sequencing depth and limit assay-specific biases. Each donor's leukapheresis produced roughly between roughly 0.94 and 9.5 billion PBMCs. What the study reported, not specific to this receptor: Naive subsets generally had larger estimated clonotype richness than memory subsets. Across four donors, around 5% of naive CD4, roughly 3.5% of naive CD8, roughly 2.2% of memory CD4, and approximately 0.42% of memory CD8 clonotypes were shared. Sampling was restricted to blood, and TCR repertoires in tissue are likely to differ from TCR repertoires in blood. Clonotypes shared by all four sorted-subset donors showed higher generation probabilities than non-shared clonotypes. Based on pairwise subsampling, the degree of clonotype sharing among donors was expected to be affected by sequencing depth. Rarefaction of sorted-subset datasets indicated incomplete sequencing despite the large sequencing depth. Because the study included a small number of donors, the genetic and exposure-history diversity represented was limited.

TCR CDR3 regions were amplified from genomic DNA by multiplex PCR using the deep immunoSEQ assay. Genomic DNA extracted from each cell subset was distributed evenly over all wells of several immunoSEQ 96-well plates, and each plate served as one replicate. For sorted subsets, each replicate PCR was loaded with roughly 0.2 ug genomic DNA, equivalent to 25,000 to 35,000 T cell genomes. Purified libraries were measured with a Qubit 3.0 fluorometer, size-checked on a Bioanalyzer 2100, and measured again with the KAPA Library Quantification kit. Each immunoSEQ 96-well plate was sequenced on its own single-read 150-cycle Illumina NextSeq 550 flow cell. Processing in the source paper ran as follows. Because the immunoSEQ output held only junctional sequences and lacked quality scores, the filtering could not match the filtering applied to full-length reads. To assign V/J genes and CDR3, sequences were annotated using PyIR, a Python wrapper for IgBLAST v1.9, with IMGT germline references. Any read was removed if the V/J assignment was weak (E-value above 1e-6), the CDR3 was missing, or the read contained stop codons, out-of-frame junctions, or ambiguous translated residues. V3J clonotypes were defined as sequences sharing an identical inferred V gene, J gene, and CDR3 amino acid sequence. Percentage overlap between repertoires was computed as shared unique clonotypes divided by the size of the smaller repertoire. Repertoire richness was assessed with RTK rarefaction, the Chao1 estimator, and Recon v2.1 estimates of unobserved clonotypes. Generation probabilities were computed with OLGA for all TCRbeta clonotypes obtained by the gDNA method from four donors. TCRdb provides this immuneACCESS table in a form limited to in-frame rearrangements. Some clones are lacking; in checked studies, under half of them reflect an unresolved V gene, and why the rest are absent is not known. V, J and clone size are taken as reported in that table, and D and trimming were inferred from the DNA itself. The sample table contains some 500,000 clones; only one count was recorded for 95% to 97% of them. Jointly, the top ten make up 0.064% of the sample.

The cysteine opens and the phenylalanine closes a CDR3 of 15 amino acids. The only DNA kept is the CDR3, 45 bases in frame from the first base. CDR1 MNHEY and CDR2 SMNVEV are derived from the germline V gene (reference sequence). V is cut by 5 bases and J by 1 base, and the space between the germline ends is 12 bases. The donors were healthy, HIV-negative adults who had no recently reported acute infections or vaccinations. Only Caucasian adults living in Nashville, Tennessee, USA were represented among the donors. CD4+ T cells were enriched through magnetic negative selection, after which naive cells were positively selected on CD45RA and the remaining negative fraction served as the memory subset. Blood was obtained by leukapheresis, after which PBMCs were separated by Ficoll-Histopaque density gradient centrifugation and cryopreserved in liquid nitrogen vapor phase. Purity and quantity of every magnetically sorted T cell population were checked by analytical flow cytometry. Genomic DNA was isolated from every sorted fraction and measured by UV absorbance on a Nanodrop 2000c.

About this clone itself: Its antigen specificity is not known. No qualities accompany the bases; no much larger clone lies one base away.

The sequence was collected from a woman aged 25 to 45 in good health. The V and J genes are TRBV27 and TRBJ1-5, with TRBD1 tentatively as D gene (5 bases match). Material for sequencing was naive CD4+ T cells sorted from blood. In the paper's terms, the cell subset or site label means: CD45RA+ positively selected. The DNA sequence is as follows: TGTGCCAGCAGTCCGGATTGGGGGAGCAATCAGCCCCAGCATTTT. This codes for CASSPDWGSNQPQHF.